This TCR beta chain was captured by sequencing in a study of blood T cell repertoires in COVID-19 (dated by TCRdb to the early 2020s). Broadly, across the study: The collaborator samples originated in the United States, Italy and Spain and spanned the acute and convalescent phases of COVID-19. The prospective study material was composed of cDNA or gDNA derived from T cells, B-cell-depleted T cells, or PBMCs. Deeply sampled blood TCRbeta repertoires from subjects exposed to, actively infected with, or recovered from COVID-19 were included in the dataset. The repertoires were released in a freely available public database intended as a resource for research on the immune response to SARS-CoV-2. The samples were drawn from the first 160 participants of the ongoing ImmuneRACE study and from 1,254 subjects provided by 6 global collaborators. The sample metadata nearly always contained a de-identified subject ID, COVID-19 status, age in years and sex. Where HLA class I and class II types were available, the types were taken from metadata supplied by the sample provider, not from assay-based typing.

Results and caveats for the whole study, not just this receptor: The quantity of clinical and demographic metadata differed by source and by participant and was supplied without curation.

TCRbeta CDR3 regions were amplified from genomic DNA using the immunoSEQ Assay, a bias-controlled multiplex PCR. In the original analysis: The number of nucleated cells in each sample was estimated from the amplification of reference gene primers within the assay. To quantify the absolute abundance of each unique TCRbeta CDR3 rearrangement, sequence reads were collapsed and filtered. For each sample, productive Simpson clonality was calculated by taking the square root of Simpson's diversity index across productive rearrangements. TCRdb took over this immuneACCESS table, retaining in-frame rearrangements with V and J assigned. Such tables are incomplete; in checked studies, under half of the missing clones stem from an unresolved V gene, and the remainder is unexplained. The V and J calls and the clone size are those of that table, but D and trimming were determined from the DNA. Present in this sample are 210,000 or so clones, around nine tenths of which were seen just once. The ten largest clones capture 10% to 12% of the sample.

Reading from cysteine to phenylalanine, the CDR3 counts 15 amino acids. The sequence is cut down to CDR3 DNA, 45 bases in frame from base 1. Looking up the germline V gene yields CDR1 SGDLS and CDR2 YYNGEE. At the junction V is shortened by 0 bases and J by 4 bases; bases outside the gene matches: 7. Participants in the prospective study were aged about 18 to 95 years, lived in 24 United States geographic areas, and enrolled through a virtual design. To assign participants to cohorts, the prospective study relied on clinical history that participants themselves reported in a screening survey and a study questionnaire. Recovered participants in ImmuneRACE Cohort 3 were defined as having two consecutive negative NP/OP PCR tests, clearance from a healthcare professional, or resolution of symptoms. In the prospective study, whole blood, serum and a nasopharyngeal or oropharyngeal swab were collected from each participant by mobile phlebotomists. Prospective study participants could optionally give additional blood draws and questionnaires over an approximately 2-month period. Blood samples from the prospective study were shipped frozen or at room temperature prior to DNA extraction.

Concerning this clone itself: The antigen this receptor binds is unknown. Nothing much larger sits one base from this clone, and base qualities are not available.

The chain is encoded by TRBV9 joined to TRBJ2-7; 7 bases in the middle match TRBD2. This sequence was found in a man aged 25 to 40 who had recovered from COVID-19. The sample taken for sequencing was PBMCs or T cells enriched from blood (not recorded which). Here the CDR3 is given as CASSVGSTGGYEQYF. The DNA sequence follows: TGTGCCAGCAGCGTAGGTTCGACGGGGGGTTACGAGCAGTACTTC.